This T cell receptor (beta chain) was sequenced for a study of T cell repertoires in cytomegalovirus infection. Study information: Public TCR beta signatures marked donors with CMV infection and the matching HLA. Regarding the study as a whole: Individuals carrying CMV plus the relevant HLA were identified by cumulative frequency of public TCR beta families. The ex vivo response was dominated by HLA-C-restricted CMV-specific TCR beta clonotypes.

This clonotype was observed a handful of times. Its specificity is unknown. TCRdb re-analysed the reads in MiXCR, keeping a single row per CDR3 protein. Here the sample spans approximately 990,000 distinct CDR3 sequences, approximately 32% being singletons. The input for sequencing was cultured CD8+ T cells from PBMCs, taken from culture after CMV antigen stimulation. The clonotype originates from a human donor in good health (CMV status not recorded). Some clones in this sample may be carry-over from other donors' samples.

CDR3 in DNA: TGTGCCAGCTCACCCGCCCCGAACACTGAAGCTTTCTTT. Protein: CASSPAPNTEAFF. The rearrangement joins TRBV18 to TRBJ1-1; D remains ambiguous. V lost 3 bases to trimming and J lost 1 base, with 6 bases between them. The CDR3 is made up of 13 amino acids. Germline-derived CDR1 and CDR2 are KGHSH and LQKENI. The full variable domain, its missing parts supplied by reference TRBV18 and TRBJ1-1, is NAGVMQNPRHLVRRRGQEARLRCSPMKGHSHVYWYRQLPEEGLKFMVYLQKENIIDESGMPKERFSAEFPKEGPSILRIQQVVRGDSAAYFCASSPAPNTEAFFGQGTRLTVV.